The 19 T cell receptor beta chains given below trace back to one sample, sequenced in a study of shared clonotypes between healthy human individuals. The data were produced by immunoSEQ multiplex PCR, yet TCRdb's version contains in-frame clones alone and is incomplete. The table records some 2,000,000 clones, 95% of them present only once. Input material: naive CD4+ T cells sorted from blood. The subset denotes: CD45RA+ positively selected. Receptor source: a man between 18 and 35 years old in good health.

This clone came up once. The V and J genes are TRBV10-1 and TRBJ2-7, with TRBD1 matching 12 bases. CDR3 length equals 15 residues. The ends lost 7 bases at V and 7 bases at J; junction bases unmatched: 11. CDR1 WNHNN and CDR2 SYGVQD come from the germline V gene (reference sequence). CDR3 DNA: TGCGCCAGCATTCCCCGGGGACAGGGGGCGGGGGAGCAGTACTTC. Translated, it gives CASIPRGQGAGEQYF.

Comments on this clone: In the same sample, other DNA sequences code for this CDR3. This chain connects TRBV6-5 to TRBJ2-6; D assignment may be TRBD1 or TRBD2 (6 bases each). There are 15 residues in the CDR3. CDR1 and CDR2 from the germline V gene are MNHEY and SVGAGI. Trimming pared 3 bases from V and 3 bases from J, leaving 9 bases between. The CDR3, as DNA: TGTGCCAGCAGTTATGGGGGGCTTGGGGCCAACGTCCTGACTTTC. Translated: CASSYGGLGANVLTF.

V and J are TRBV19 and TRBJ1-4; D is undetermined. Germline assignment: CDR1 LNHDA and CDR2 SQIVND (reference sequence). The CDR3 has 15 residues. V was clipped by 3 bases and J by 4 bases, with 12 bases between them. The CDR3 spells CASSIEPAGNEKLFF. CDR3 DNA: TGTGCCAGTAGTATCGAACCTGCGGGTAATGAAAAACTGTTTTTT.

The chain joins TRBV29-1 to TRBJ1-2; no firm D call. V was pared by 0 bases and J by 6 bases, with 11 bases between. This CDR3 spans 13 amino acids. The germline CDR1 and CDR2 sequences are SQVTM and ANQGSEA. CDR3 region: CSVEDGFRDGYTF. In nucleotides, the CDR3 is TGCAGCGTTGAAGATGGGTTTAGGGATGGCTACACCTTC. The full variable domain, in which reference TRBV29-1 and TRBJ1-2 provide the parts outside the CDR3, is SAVISQKPSRDICQRGTSLTIQCQVDSQVTMMFWYRQQPGQSLTLIATANQGSEATYESGFVIDKFPISRPNLTFSTLTVSNMSPEDSSIYLCSVEDGFRDGYTFGSGTRLTVV.

This CDR3 is CASSSDTGGENNEQFF. The CDR3 DNA sequence: TGCGCCAGCAGCTCTGATACAGGGGGCGAGAATAATGAGCAGTTCTTC. This chain links TRBV5-1 with TRBJ2-1, with 9 bases fitting TRBD1. CDR1 SGHRS and CDR2 YFSETQ come from the germline V gene. The CDR3 has 16 amino acids. The J segment lost 7 bases and the V segment lost 3 bases, leaving 11 bases of the junction unmatched.

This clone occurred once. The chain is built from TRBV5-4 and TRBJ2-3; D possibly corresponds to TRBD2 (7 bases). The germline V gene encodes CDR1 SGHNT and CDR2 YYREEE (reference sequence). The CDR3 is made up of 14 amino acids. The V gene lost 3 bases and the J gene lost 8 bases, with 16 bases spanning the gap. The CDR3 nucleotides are TGTGCCAGCAGCTCGAAGGGGGGGCCCGCTACGCAGTATTTT. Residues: CASSSKGGPATQYF.

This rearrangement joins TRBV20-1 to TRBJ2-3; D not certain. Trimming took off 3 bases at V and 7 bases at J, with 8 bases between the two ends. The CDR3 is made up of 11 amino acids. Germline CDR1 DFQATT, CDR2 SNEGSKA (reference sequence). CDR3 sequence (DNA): TGCAGTGCTAGTATGCCCCATACGCAGTATTTT. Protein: CSASMPHTQYF.

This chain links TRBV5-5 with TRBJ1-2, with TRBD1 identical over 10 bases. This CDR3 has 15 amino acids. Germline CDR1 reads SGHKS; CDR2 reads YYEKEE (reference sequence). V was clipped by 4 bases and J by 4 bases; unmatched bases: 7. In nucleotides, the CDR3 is TGTGCCAGCAGCCAGGGACAGGGGCTCTCCTATGGCTACACCTTC. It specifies CASSQGQGLSYGYTF. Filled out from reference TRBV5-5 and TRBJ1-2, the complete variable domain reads DAGVTQSPTHLIKTRGQQVTLRCSPISGHKSVSWYQQVLGQGPQFIFQYYEKEERGRGNFPDRFSARQFPNYSSELNVNALLLGDSALYLCASSQGQGLSYGYTFGSGTRLTVV.

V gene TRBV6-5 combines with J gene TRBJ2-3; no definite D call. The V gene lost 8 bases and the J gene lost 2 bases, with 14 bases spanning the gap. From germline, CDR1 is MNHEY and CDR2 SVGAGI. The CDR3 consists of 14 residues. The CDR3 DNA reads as TGTGCCAGCGGTGGTCGGGCTTACACAGATACGCAGTATTTT. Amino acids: CASGGRAYTDTQYF.

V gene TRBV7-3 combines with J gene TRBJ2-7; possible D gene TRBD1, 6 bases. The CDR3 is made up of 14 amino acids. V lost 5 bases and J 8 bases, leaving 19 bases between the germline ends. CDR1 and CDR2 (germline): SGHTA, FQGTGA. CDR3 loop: CASSPQSEQGKQYF. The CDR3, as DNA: TGTGCCAGCAGCCCGCAATCCGAACAGGGAAAGCAGTACTTC.

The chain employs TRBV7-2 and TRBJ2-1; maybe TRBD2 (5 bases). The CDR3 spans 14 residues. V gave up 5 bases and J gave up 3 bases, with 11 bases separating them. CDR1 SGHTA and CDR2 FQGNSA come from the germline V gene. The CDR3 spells CASSARAFYNEQFF. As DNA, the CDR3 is TGTGCCAGCAGCGCGAGGGCCTTCTACAATGAGCAGTTCTTC.

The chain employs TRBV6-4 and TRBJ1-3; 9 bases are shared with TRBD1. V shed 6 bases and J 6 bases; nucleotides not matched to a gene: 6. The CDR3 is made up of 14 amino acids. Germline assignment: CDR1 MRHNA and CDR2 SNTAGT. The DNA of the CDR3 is TGTGCCAGCAGCCAAACAGGGGGCATAAACACCATATATTTT. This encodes CASSQTGGINTIYF.

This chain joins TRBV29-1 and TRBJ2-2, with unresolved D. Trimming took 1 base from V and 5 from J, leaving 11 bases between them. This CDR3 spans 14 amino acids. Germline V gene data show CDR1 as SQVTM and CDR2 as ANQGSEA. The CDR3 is CSVEVSPLTGELFF. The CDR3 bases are TGCAGCGTTGAAGTATCGCCCTTAACCGGGGAGCTGTTTTTT.

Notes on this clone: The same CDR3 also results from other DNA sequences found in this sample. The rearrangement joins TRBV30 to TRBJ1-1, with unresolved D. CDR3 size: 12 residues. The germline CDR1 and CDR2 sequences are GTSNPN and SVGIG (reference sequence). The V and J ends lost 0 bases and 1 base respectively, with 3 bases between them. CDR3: CAWSVPNTEAFF. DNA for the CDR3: TGTGCCTGGAGTGTCCCGAACACTGAAGCTTTCTTT.

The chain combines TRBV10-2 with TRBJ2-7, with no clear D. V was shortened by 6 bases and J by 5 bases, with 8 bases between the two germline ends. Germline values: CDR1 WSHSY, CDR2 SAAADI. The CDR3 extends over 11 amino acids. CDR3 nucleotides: TGCGCCAGCAGCCTGGTAAACGAGCAGTACTTC. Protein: CASSLVNEQYF.

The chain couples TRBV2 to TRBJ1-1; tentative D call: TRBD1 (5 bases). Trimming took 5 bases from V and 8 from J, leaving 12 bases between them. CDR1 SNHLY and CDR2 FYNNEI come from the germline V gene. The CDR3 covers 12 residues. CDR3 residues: CASSPRGAEAFF. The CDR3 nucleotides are TGTGCCAGCAGTCCAAGGGGTGCCGAAGCTTTCTTT.

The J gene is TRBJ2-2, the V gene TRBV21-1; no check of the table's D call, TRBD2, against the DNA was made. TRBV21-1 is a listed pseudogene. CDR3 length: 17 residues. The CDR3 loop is CASSRETSGGPHGELFF. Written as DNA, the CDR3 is TGTGCCAGCAGCAGAGAGACTAGCGGGGGCCCCCACGGGGAGCTGTTTTTT.

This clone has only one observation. The CDR3 bases are TGTGCCAGCAGCTTCGCTACCATAGAGACCCAGTACTTC. It yields the protein CASSFATIETQYF. J is TRBJ2-5 and V is TRBV7-2, with D unresolved. Germline CDR1 and CDR2: SGHTA and FQGNSA. V was shortened by 3 bases and J by 4 bases, with 9 bases between the two germline ends. The CDR3 has 13 amino acids.

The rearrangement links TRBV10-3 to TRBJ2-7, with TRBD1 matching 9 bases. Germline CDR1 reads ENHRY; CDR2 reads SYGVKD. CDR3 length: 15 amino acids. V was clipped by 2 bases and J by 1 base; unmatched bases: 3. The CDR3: CAISETTGGSYEQYF. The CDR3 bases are TGTGCCATCAGTGAGACGACAGGGGGATCCTACGAGCAGTACTTC.